The clone carrying this T cell receptor (beta chain) was picked up a small number of times. Its antigen is not known. Sequencing in the ViraFEST assay came after antigen-specific CD4+ T cells had been expanded with viral peptide pools, which were used to stimulate PBMC. Culture proceeded for approximately 10 days, and CD4+ T cells were then isolated. Infection dated between March and December 2020, before the Alpha, Beta and Delta variants reached the United States. The data stem from a study of vaccination effects on CD4 cells after COVID-19. V lost 4 bases to trimming and J lost 3 bases, with 8 bases between them. Germline loops: CDR1 SGHRS, CDR2 YFSETQ. This CDR3 is built from 12 residues. Profiled with immunoSEQ multiplex PCR; TCRdb holds only in-frame clones, not every one. The sample lists about 26,000 clones; around 78% were seen once.

The TCR sequence derives from a human donor who had a prior SARS-CoV-2 infection. The sample was CD4+ T cells from PBMCs cultured with HCoV-NL63 spike peptides, taken before COVID-19 vaccination. The V gene is TRBV5-1, the J gene TRBJ2-7; D not certain. In DNA, the CDR3 is TGCGCCAGCAGCGGTCAGAACTACGAGCAGTACTTC. Residues: CASSGQNYEQYF.